The source of this T cell receptor beta chain is a study of T cell repertoires in aging, cancer and after chemotherapy. Turning to the study itself: Patients with glioblastoma brain tumors were sampled before and after temozolomide-based therapy.

Study-wide results and caveats: In each cancer cohort, median generation probability increased across chemotherapy, suggesting thymic output rebounded. In healthy donors, age-related TCR diversity loss mainly reflected lost richness.

This CDR3 has 16 amino acids. The V gene's germline CDR1 is MNHEY and CDR2 SVGAGI. The junction had 12 bases not matched to a gene; V was cut back by 5 bases and J by 5 bases. This clonotype ranks as hyperexpanded. As yet, its antigen is unknown. Peripheral blood genomic DNA, not sorted cells or RNA, was the template. TRB rearrangements spanning V, D and J were amplified using mixed TRB-A/B primers. Via MiXCR, TCRdb re-called the multiplex PCR reads, giving one row per CDR3 protein. The sample has approximately 580 distinct CDR3 sequences; roughly 31% are singletons. This receptor was taken from a human donor with a solid tumor. The rearrangement links TRBV6-5 to TRBJ2-7; TRBD1 matches at 10 bases. Specimen: blood. This CDR3 is CASSHRGQGLGDEQYF. In DNA form, the CDR3 reads TGTGCCAGCAGTCACCGGGGACAGGGGTTAGGGGACGAGCAGTACTTC.